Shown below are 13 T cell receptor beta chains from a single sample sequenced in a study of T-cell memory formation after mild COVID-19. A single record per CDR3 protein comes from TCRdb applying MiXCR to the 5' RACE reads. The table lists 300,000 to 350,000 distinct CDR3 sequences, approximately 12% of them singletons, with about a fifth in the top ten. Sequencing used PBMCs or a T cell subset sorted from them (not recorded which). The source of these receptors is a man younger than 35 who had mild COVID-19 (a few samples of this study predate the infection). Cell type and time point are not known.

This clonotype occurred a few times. The CDR3 sequence is CASSSPSGGYTGELFF. CDR3 sequence (DNA): TGCGCCAGCAGCTCGCCTAGCGGGGGCTACACCGGGGAGCTGTTTTTT. The rearrangement uses TRBV5-1 and TRBJ2-2, with 10 bases aligning to TRBD2. CDR3 length equals 16 residues. The junction had 5 bases not matched to a gene; V was cut back by 3 bases and J by 3 bases. The germline CDR1 and CDR2 sequences are SGHRS and YFSETQ.

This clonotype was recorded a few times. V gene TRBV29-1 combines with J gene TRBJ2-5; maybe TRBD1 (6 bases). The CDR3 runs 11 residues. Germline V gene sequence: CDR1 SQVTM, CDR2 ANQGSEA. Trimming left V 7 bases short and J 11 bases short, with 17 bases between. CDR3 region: CSGLQGQLQYF. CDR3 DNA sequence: TGCAGCGGACTACAGGGCCAGCTTCAGTACTTC. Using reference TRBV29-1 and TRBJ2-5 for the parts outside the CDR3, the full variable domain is SAVISQKPSRDICQRGTSLTIQCQVDSQVTMMFWYRQQPGQSLTLIATANQGSEATYESGFVIDKFPISRPNLTFSTLTVSNMSPEDSSIYLCSGLQGQLQYFGPGTRLLVL.

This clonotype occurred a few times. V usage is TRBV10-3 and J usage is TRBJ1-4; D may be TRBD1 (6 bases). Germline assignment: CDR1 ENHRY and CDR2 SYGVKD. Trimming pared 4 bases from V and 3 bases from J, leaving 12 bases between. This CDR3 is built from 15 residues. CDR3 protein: CAISARQESNEKLFF. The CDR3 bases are TGTGCCATCAGTGCCCGACAGGAGTCTAATGAAAAACTGTTTTTT.

The CDR3 DNA follows: TGTGCCAGCAGTCCACAGGGATGGCAGCCCCAGCATTTT. This translates into CASSPQGWQPQHF. The chain combines TRBV28 with TRBJ1-5; possible D gene TRBD1, 6 bases. The germline CDR1 and CDR2 sequences are MDHEN and SYDVKM. This CDR3 is 13 amino acids long. V dropped 5 bases and J dropped 7 bases, with 12 bases sitting between them. Full variable domain (remainder filled in from reference TRBV28 and TRBJ1-5): DVKVTQSSRYLVKRTGEKVFLECVQDMDHENMFWYRQDPGLGLRLIYFSYDVKMKEKGDIPEGYSVSREKKERFSLILESASTNQTSMYLCASSPQGWQPQHFGDGTRLSIL.

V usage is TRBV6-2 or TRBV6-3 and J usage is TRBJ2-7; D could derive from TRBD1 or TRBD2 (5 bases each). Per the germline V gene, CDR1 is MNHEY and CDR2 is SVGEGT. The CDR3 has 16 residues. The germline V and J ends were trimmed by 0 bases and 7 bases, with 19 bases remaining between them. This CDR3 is CASSYSRDPGRWEQYV. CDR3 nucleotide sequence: TGTGCCAGCAGTTACTCAAGGGACCCGGGTCGGTGGGAGCAGTACGTC.

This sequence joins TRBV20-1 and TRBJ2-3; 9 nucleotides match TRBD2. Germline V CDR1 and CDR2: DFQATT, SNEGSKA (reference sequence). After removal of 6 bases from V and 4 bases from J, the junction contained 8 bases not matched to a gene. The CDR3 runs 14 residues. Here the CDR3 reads CSAGSSGGADTQYF. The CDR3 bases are TGCAGTGCAGGGAGTAGCGGGGGAGCAGATACGCAGTATTTT.

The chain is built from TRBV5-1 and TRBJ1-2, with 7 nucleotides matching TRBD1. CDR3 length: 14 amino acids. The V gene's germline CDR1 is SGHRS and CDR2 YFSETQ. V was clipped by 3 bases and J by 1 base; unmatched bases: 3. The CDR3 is CASSYRDSNYGYTF. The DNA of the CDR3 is TGCGCCAGCAGCTACCGGGACAGTAACTATGGCTACACCTTC.

In DNA, the CDR3 is TGTGCCAGCAGTTGGACTAACTCCTACGAGCAGTACTTC. It encodes CASSWTNSYEQYF. This sequence joins TRBV6-6 and TRBJ2-7; D perhaps matches TRBD2 (6 bases). Trimming cost V 4 bases and J 0 bases, with 7 bases left between them. Germline V lookup: CDR1 MNHNY, CDR2 SVGAGI (reference sequence). This CDR3 spans 13 amino acids.

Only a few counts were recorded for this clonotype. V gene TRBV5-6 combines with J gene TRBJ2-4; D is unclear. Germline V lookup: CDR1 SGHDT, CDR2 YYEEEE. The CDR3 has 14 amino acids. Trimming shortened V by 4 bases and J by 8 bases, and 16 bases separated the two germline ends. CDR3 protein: CASSLRVGWYIQYF. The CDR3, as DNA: TGTGCCAGCAGCCTCCGTGTCGGGTGGTACATTCAGTACTTC.

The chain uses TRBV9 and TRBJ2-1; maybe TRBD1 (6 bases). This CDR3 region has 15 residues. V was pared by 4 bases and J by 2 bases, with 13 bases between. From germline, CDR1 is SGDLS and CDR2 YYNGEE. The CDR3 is CASSRQATAYNEQFF. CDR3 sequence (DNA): TGTGCCAGCAGCCGACAGGCTACGGCCTACAATGAGCAGTTCTTC.

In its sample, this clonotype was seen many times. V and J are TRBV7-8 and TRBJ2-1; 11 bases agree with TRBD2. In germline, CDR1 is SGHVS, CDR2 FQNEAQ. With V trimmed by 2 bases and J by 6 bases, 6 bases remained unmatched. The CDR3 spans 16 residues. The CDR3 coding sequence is TGTGCCAGCAGCTTATGGGCTAGCGGGGGGTCCAATGAGCAGTTCTTC. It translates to CASSLWASGGSNEQFF.

CDR3 nucleotides: TGTGCCAGCACCCCGGGTAGGGGCCAACCCTACGAGCAGTACTTC. Translated, it gives CASTPGRGQPYEQYF. The V gene is TRBV5-8, the J gene TRBJ2-7, with a possible D match to TRBD1 (5 bases). Trimming pared 6 bases from V and 2 bases from J, leaving 18 bases between. The germline CDR1 and CDR2 sequences are SGHTS and YDEGEE. CDR3 length equals 15 residues.

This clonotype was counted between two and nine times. The CDR3 bases are TGTGCCATCAGTGAGTTGAGTCTACACACAGATACGCAGTATTTT. Translation: CAISELSLHTDTQYF. The rearrangement links TRBV10-3 to TRBJ2-3; D gene uncertain. Trimming left V 1 base short and J 2 bases short, with 10 bases between. CDR1 and CDR2 (germline): ENHRY, SYGVKD. The CDR3 is 15 amino acids.